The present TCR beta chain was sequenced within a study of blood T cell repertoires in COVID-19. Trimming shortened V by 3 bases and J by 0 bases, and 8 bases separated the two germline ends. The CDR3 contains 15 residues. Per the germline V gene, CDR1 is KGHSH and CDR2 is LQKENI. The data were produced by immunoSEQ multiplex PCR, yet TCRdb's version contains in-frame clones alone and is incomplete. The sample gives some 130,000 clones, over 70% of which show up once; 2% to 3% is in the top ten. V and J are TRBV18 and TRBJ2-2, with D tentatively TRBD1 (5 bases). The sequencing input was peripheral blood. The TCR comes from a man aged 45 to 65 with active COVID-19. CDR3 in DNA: TGTGCCAGCTCACCTTCAGGGACGAACACCGGGGAGCTGTTTTTT. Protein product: CASSPSGTNTGELFF.